Below, 8 T cell receptor beta chains from the same sample are listed, as sequenced in a study of T cell changes during pregnancy in multiple sclerosis. Method: immunoSEQ multiplex PCR; TCRdb's copy keeps in-frame clones and lacks some. There are 40,000 to 50,000 clones in the sample; 90% to 95% occur only once, and roughly 8.1% lies in the top ten. This material consisted of CD8+ T cells from peripheral blood mononuclear cells, taken in the third trimester of pregnancy. Receptor source: a female donor with multiple sclerosis, enrolled in a pregnancy study.

The rearrangement joins TRBV6-4 to TRBJ2-2; maybe TRBD1 (5 bases). V shed 6 bases and J shed 1 base, with 15 bases lying between them. The germline V gene encodes CDR1 MRHNA and CDR2 SNTAGT. The CDR3 contains 16 residues. This CDR3 reads CASRTTGGENTGELFF. The CDR3 nucleotides are TGTGCCAGCAGAACAACAGGCGGAGAGAACACCGGGGAGCTGTTTTTT.

The chain carries TRBV7-2 and TRBJ2-3; TRBD1 aligns across 8 bases. CDR1 is SGHTA, CDR2 FQGNSA, per germline. CDR3 length equals 15 residues. The V gene end was trimmed by 6 bases and the J gene end by 2 bases; junction bases not matched to a gene: 7. The CDR3 loop reads CASSKDREYTDTQYF. For the CDR3, the DNA is TGTGCCAGCAGTAAGGACAGGGAGTACACAGATACGCAGTATTTT. Full variable domain (missing parts from reference TRBV7-2 and TRBJ2-3): GAGVSQSPSNKVTEKGKDVELRCDPISGHTALYWYRQSLGQGLEFLIYFQGNSAPDKSGLPSDRFSAERTGGSVSTLTIQRTQQEDSAVYLCASSKDREYTDTQYFGPGTRLTVL.

The chain recombines TRBV28 with TRBJ1-1; 7 bases line up with TRBD1. There are 16 residues in the CDR3. The trim removed 6 bases at V and 0 bases at J, leaving 10 bases unmatched. Looked up from germline, CDR1 is MDHEN and CDR2 is SYDVKM. For the CDR3, the DNA is TGTGCCAGCAGACAACAGGGGACTAGAATGAACACTGAAGCTTTCTTT. This translates into CASRQQGTRMNTEAFF.

This clone was detected once. The chain is built from TRBV27 and TRBJ2-1; weak D call: TRBD2 (6 bases). V was trimmed by 0 bases and J by 10 bases, leaving 10 bases between them. The CDR3 is made up of 13 amino acids. The germline V gene has CDR1 MNHEY and CDR2 SMNVEV (reference sequence). CDR3 region: CASSLSREREQFF. As DNA, the CDR3 is TGTGCCAGCAGTTTATCGCGGGAAAGGGAGCAGTTCTTC.

The genes are TRBV2 and TRBJ2-7, with 9 bases fitting TRBD2. This CDR3 region has 15 residues. Germline loops: CDR1 SNHLY, CDR2 FYNNEI. V lost 1 base to trimming and J lost 3 bases; unmatched junction nucleotides: 4. The CDR3 DNA follows: TGTGCCAGCAGTGAAGAAGCGGGAGGCCTCTACGAGCAGTACTTC. Protein sequence: CASSEEAGGLYEQYF.

The rearrangement joins TRBV29-1 to TRBJ2-7; TRBD2 might be the D (6 bases). Germline lookup yields CDR1 SQVTM and CDR2 ANQGSEA. This CDR3 contains 14 residues. Trimming cost V 0 bases and J 4 bases, with 13 bases left between them. The CDR3 sequence: CSVEEGARGYEQYF. The CDR3 nucleotides read TGCAGCGTTGAAGAGGGAGCCCGGGGGTACGAGCAGTACTTC.

This chain joins TRBV5-1 and TRBJ2-7; a possible D gene is TRBD1 (6 bases). Germline-derived CDR1 and CDR2 are SGHRS and YFSETQ. The CDR3 consists of 13 residues. V shed 3 bases and J shed 4 bases, with 11 bases lying between them. For the CDR3, the DNA is TGCGCCAGCAGCTCAATGCAGGGGTACGAGCAGTACTTC. It codes for CASSSMQGYEQYF.

The chain joins TRBV5-5 to TRBJ2-3, with 11 bases aligning to TRBD2. The CDR3 has 16 amino acids. V was pared by 2 bases and J by 0 bases, with 2 bases of the junction left unmatched. From germline, CDR1 is SGHKS and CDR2 YYEKEE (reference sequence). The CDR3: CASSFLAGGSTDTQYF. The CDR3, as DNA: TGTGCCAGCAGCTTTCTAGCGGGAGGCAGCACAGATACGCAGTATTTT.